The 32 T cell receptor beta chains listed next were all sequenced from one sample in a study of identical twins. TCRdb re-derived calls from the 5' RACE reads in MiXCR, one entry per CDR3 protein. The top ten hold 5% to 6% of the sample, which has about 200,000 distinct CDR3 sequences, roughly a tenth seen once. Sequencing used memory (CD45RO+) T cells sorted from blood. The receptor set was obtained from a woman aged 18-30 years in good health.

The chain uses TRBV15 and TRBJ2-3, with 7 bases matching TRBD1. The CDR3 length is 17 residues. V lost 0 bases, J lost 2 bases, and 8 bases stayed unmatched. CDR1 LNHNV and CDR2 YYDKDF come from the germline V gene (reference sequence). CDR3: CATSRERAGGNTDTQYF. DNA for the CDR3: TGTGCCACCAGCAGAGAGAGGGCAGGGGGTAACACAGATACGCAGTATTTT. The complete variable domain, with remaining parts taken from reference TRBV15 and TRBJ2-3, reads DAMVIQNPRYQVTQFGKPVTLSCSQTLNHNVMYWYQQKSSQAPKLLFHYYDKDFNNEADTPDNFQSRRPNTSFCFLDIRSPGLGDTAMYLCATSRERAGGNTDTQYFGPGTRLTVL.

This clonotype was counted a few times. The chain couples TRBV11-1 to TRBJ2-2; 7 positions agree with TRBD2. The CDR3 length is 18 residues. CDR1 is SGHAT, CDR2 FQDESV, per germline (reference sequence). With 2 bases clipped from V and 5 bases from J, the junction kept 14 bases outside the gene matches. CDR3 DNA: TGTGCCAGCAGCTTAATAGGGGAGGGCAGGGCGTGGACCGGGGAGCTGTTTTTT. Translating gives CASSLIGEGRAWTGELFF.

This clonotype has at least ten counts. This chain uses TRBV12-3 or TRBV12-4 with TRBJ2-7; 7 bases map to TRBD2. The J segment lost 4 bases and the V segment lost 6 bases, leaving 6 bases of the junction unmatched. The CDR3 covers 13 residues. The CDR3 DNA is TGTGCCAGCAGCCCAACCGGGGGGTACGAGCAGTACTTC. Translation gives CASSPTGGYEQYF.

This clonotype was counted at least ten times. This chain connects TRBV2 to TRBJ2-2; D remains unclear. The CDR3 sequence is 11 residues long. Trimming removed 6 bases at V and 8 bases at J, with 7 bases between. From germline, CDR1 is SNHLY and CDR2 FYNNEI. In nucleotides, the CDR3 is TGTGCCAGCAGAAGCAGGGGGGAGCTGTTTTTT. Translated, it gives CASRSRGELFF.

The chain employs TRBV2 and TRBJ1-4; the D gene is possibly TRBD1 (5 bases). With 7 bases removed from V and 6 bases from J, the gap between germline ends came to 15 bases. This CDR3 is 14 amino acids long. Germline-derived CDR1 and CDR2 are SNHLY and FYNNEI. CDR3: CASKGVDSDEKLFF. In nucleotides, the CDR3 is TGTGCCAGCAAAGGGGTGGATTCGGATGAAAAACTGTTTTTT.

This clonotype was recorded a few times. The rearrangement joins TRBV6-5 to TRBJ2-1; 8 nucleotides agree with TRBD2. V was clipped by 3 bases and J by 5 bases; unmatched bases: 9. This CDR3 spans 16 amino acids. Germline V gene sequence: CDR1 MNHEY, CDR2 SVGAGI. DNA for the CDR3: TGTGCCAGCAGTTATACCGGGACTAGGGGCAACAATGAGCAGTTCTTC. The encoded protein is CASSYTGTRGNNEQFF.

The table lists this clonotype with many counts. The genes are TRBV4-2 and TRBJ2-3; possibly TRBD2 for D (6 bases). Looked up from germline, CDR1 is LGHNA and CDR2 is YNFKEQ. Trimming cost V 1 base and J 0 bases, with 11 bases left between them. This CDR3 comprises 16 residues. The chain's CDR3 is CASSQGDSESTDTQYF. The CDR3 DNA sequence: TGTGCCAGCAGCCAAGGGGACTCCGAGAGCACAGATACGCAGTATTTT.

This clonotype was counted at least ten times. The rearrangement joins TRBV12-3 or TRBV12-4 to TRBJ2-7; maybe TRBD2 (5 bases). V lost 8 bases and J 6 bases, leaving 11 bases between the germline ends. The CDR3 length is 11 residues. In DNA, the CDR3 is TGTGCCAGCGCAAACCGGGGCGAGCAGTACTTC. It codes for CASANRGEQYF.

This chain joins TRBV3-1 and TRBJ2-1; either TRBD1 or TRBD2 may fit D (6 bases each). The CDR3 spans 14 residues. CDR1 is LGHDT and CDR2 is YNNKEL in the germline V gene (reference sequence). V was shortened by 4 bases and J by 12 bases, with 19 bases between the two germline ends. CDR3 DNA: TGTGCCAGCAGCCTGAACGGGGGCGAGAGGGTGCAGTTCTTC. This gives the protein CASSLNGGERVQFF.

The sample holds a few counts of this clonotype. The V and J genes are TRBV20-1 and TRBJ2-2; no clear D gene. Looked up from germline, CDR1 is DFQATT and CDR2 is SNEGSKA (reference sequence). CDR3 length: 13 amino acids. V lost 6 bases and J lost 3, with 11 bases in between. CDR3 nucleotides: TGCAGTGCCGCAGGTGTGGACACCGGGGAGCTGTTTTTT. Encoded protein: CSAAGVDTGELFF.

This clonotype was detected only a few times. This sequence joins TRBV10-3 and TRBJ2-1; the D is unclear. From germline, CDR1 is ENHRY and CDR2 SYGVKD. V dropped 3 bases and J dropped 10 bases, with 22 bases sitting between them. The CDR3 spans 16 residues. The CDR3 region is CAISEFGRTAVGEQFF. The CDR3 nucleotides are TGTGCCATCAGTGAATTCGGCCGGACCGCGGTGGGGGAGCAGTTCTTC.

This chain links TRBV5-1 with TRBJ2-1; TRBD1 is a possible D gene (6 bases). CDR3 length equals 16 residues. Trimming removed 0 bases at V and 6 bases at J, with 16 bases between. Germline assignment: CDR1 SGHRS and CDR2 YFSETQ. In DNA, the CDR3 is TGCGCCAGCAGCTTGGGAGTAGGGGGTGGGGGCAATGAGCAGTTCTTC. Translated: CASSLGVGGGGNEQFF.

This clonotype showed up just a few times. The genes are TRBV10-2 and TRBJ2-1; D is undetermined. Germline CDR1 reads WSHSY; CDR2 reads SAAADI. The CDR3 consists of 12 residues. V was clipped by 1 base and J by 5 bases, with 3 bases between them. CDR3 amino acids: CASSEFNNEQFF. The CDR3, as DNA: TGCGCCAGCAGTGAGTTCAACAATGAGCAGTTCTTC.

This clonotype was observed at least ten times. The chain couples TRBV15 to TRBJ2-7, with D possibly matching TRBD2 (5 bases). The germline V gene encodes CDR1 LNHNV and CDR2 YYDKDF (reference sequence). V was pared by 5 bases and J by 0 bases, with 11 bases between. The CDR3 contains 14 residues. CDR3 nucleotides: TGTGCCACCAGCCTCCGGGGTCCCTCCTACGAGCAGTACTTC. This translates into CATSLRGPSYEQYF.

This clonotype came up a few times. This chain uses TRBV15 with TRBJ2-7, with 10 bases fitting TRBD1. The ends lost 8 bases at V and 0 bases at J; junction bases unmatched: 22. CDR3 length: 20 residues. The V gene's germline CDR1 is LNHNV and CDR2 YYDKDF (reference sequence). The CDR3 is CATGPGLDRGFSRSSYEQYF. In DNA, the CDR3 is TGTGCCACCGGGCCCGGATTGGACAGGGGGTTTAGCAGGAGCTCCTACGAGCAGTACTTC.

The chain combines TRBV2 with TRBJ2-1, with 9 bases aligning to TRBD2. CDR3 length: 15 amino acids. Germline V gives CDR1 SNHLY, CDR2 FYNNEI. Trimming at V came to 10 bases and at J to 5 bases, leaving 12 bases not matched to a gene. The CDR3 DNA reads TGTGCCACCTCAGGCGGGGGGGACTTAAACAATGAGCAGTTCTTC. This gives the protein CATSGGGDLNNEQFF.

This clonotype came up a few times. This chain joins TRBV5-5 and TRBJ2-2, with 7 bases that match TRBD2. V lost 2 bases to trimming and J lost 3 bases; unmatched junction nucleotides: 4. CDR1 SGHKS and CDR2 YYEKEE come from the germline V gene (reference sequence). The CDR3 length is 15 residues. The CDR3 coding sequence is TGTGCCAGCAGCTTCCGAGCGGGATACACCGGGGAGCTGTTTTTT. It yields the protein CASSFRAGYTGELFF.

In its sample, this clonotype was seen many times. J is TRBJ2-1 and V is TRBV20-1, with D possibly TRBD2 on 5 matching bases. The ends were cut back, 0 bases at V and 0 bases at J, with 12 bases in the middle. The CDR3 contains 16 residues. CDR1 DFQATT and CDR2 SNEGSKA come from the germline V gene (reference sequence). The CDR3 reads CSARDQVSGSYNEQFF. In nucleotides, the CDR3 is TGCAGTGCTAGAGATCAGGTGAGCGGCTCCTACAATGAGCAGTTCTTC.

Only a few counts were recorded for this clonotype. The chain joins TRBV19 to TRBJ2-1, with 14 positions matching TRBD2. The CDR3 runs to 16 residues. Losses at the gene ends were 6 bases for V and 8 bases for J; bases not matched to a gene: 9. The germline gives CDR1 LNHDA, CDR2 SQIVND (reference sequence). CDR3 DNA sequence: TGTGCCAGTAGACCCACCGGACTAGCGGGGGGATATGAGCAGTTCTTC. This encodes CASRPTGLAGGYEQFF.

Only a few counts were recorded for this clonotype. The rearrangement uses TRBV14 and TRBJ2-1; D might be TRBD2 (6 bases). CDR3 length: 18 amino acids. V was pared by 2 bases and J by 2 bases, with 19 bases between. Germline V lookup: CDR1 SGHDN, CDR2 FVKESK. The DNA for the CDR3 is TGTGCCAGCAGCCAATGGGTGGGCAGTGCGGGAACCTACAATGAGCAGTTCTTC. Translated: CASSQWVGSAGTYNEQFF.

This clonotype was recorded a few times. This rearrangement joins TRBV25-1 to TRBJ2-7; TRBD1 is a possible D gene (5 bases). Trimming shortened V by 3 bases and J by 6 bases, and 15 bases separated the two germline ends. The germline gives CDR1 MGHDK, CDR2 SYGVNS. The length of the CDR3 is 14 residues. The CDR3 DNA reads as TGTGCCAGCAGTGACTCGGGCAGGGTAAGCGAGCAGTACTTC. Protein: CASSDSGRVSEQYF.

About this clonotype itself: A much larger clonotype is one base distant, so this may be a read error. The rearrangement joins TRBV3-1 to TRBJ1-6; D remains ambiguous. Germline V CDR1 and CDR2: LGHDT, YNNKEL (reference sequence). This CDR3 spans 14 amino acids. V lost 7 bases and J 7 bases, leaving 14 bases between the germline ends. The CDR3 DNA reads TGTGCCAGCAACAACCAAGGGAACAATTCACCCCTCCACTTT. Protein: CASNNQGNNSPLHF.

This clonotype appeared a few times. The chain is built from TRBV5-1 and TRBJ2-1; 15 bases match TRBD2. The CDR3 has 16 amino acids. Germline CDR1 and CDR2: SGHRS and YFSETQ. The trim removed 0 bases at V and 9 bases at J, leaving 4 bases unmatched. The CDR3 DNA is TGCGCCAGCAGCTTGGCCGGGACTAGCGGGAGGACTGAGCAGTTCTTC. It encodes CASSLAGTSGRTEQFF.

This sequence joins TRBV5-5 and TRBJ1-5, with 7 bases that match TRBD1. Trimming removed 2 bases from V and 0 bases from J; junction bases left unmatched: 11. The length of the CDR3 is 18 residues. CDR1 is SGHKS, CDR2 YYEKEE, per germline (reference sequence). The CDR3 sequence is CASSLSLTGDLSNQPQHF. Written as DNA, the CDR3 is TGTGCCAGCAGCTTATCTCTTACAGGGGACCTTAGCAATCAGCCCCAGCATTTT.

The V and J genes are TRBV29-1 and TRBJ2-3; D may be TRBD2 (6 bases). V lost 7 bases and J 0 bases, leaving 20 bases between the germline ends. The CDR3 loop spans 16 amino acids. The germline CDR1 and CDR2 sequences are SQVTM and ANQGSEA. CDR3 sequence (DNA): TGCAGCGCCCGGGGGTATACGAGGAGAAGCACAGATACGCAGTATTTT. It translates to CSARGYTRRSTDTQYF.

V and J are TRBV20-1 and TRBJ2-7; 8 bases are a match to TRBD1. V dropped 0 bases and J dropped 0; count of bases not matched to a gene: 1. Germline CDR1 and CDR2: DFQATT and SNEGSKA (reference sequence). This CDR3 comprises 14 residues. The chain's CDR3 is CSARDRGLSYEQYF. In DNA, the CDR3 is TGCAGTGCTAGAGACAGGGGGCTCTCCTACGAGCAGTACTTC.

The chain couples TRBV7-4 to TRBJ2-3, with a tentative D call TRBD2 (7 bases). The germline V gene has CDR1 SGHVT and CDR2 SQSDAQ. V lost 8 bases and J 5 bases, leaving 20 bases between the germline ends. This CDR3 is built from 15 residues. As DNA, the CDR3 is TGTGCCAGCGTCAAAGGGGCGGGGGCCCGAGATACGCAGTATTTT. Its protein is CASVKGAGARDTQYF.

This clonotype has at least ten counts. The chain links TRBV20-1 to TRBJ2-1, with a tentative D call TRBD2 (6 bases). Trimming removed 6 bases from V and 4 bases from J, with 19 bases in between. The CDR3 has 15 residues. The V gene's germline CDR1 is DFQATT and CDR2 SNEGSKA (reference sequence). The CDR3, as DNA: TGCAGTGCCCCCGATCACCGGGGGAGATACAATGAGCAGTTCTTC. Protein: CSAPDHRGRYNEQFF.

The gene calls are TRBV2 and TRBJ2-7; possibly TRBD1 for D (6 bases). The V end lost 4 bases, the J end lost 9 bases, and 13 bases lay between the germline ends. This CDR3 contains 12 residues. Germline CDR1 reads SNHLY; CDR2 reads FYNNEI. CDR3 sequence reads: CASSGTGNGQYF. CDR3 DNA sequence: TGTGCCAGCAGTGGTACAGGGAATGGGCAGTACTTC.

This clonotype was detected ten times or more. This sequence joins TRBV6-2 or TRBV6-3 and TRBJ2-7; D is undetermined. The CDR3 has 13 residues. With 5 bases removed from V and 1 base from J, the gap between germline ends came to 9 bases. Germline CDR1 and CDR2: MNHEY and SVGEGT. CDR3 nucleotides: TGTGCCAGCAGTCCCCCGGTTTCCTACGAGCAGTACTTC. Its protein product is CASSPPVSYEQYF.

This clonotype was counted ten times or more. The chain couples TRBV20-1 to TRBJ2-3; TRBD2 aligns across 11 bases. Per the germline V gene, CDR1 is DFQATT and CDR2 is SNEGSKA (reference sequence). This CDR3 is built from 14 residues. Unmatched junction bases numbered 6, after V lost 6 bases and J lost 4 bases. The CDR3 DNA follows: TGCAGTGCCCTGGTAGCGGGAGGGCCAGATACGCAGTATTTT. Its translation is CSALVAGGPDTQYF.

This clonotype appeared a few times. The J gene is TRBJ2-7, the V gene TRBV11-2; D is unresolved. The CDR3 length is 15 residues. Per germline, CDR1 SGHAT and CDR2 FQNNGV. V lost 3 bases, J lost 0 bases, and 12 bases lay in between. The CDR3 loop is CASSFGQASSYEQYF. Here the CDR3 DNA reads TGTGCCAGCAGCTTCGGGCAGGCCAGCTCCTACGAGCAGTACTTC.